The TCR beta chain under discussion was sequenced for a study of Ad26.COV2.S vaccination and SARS-CoV-2 variants. The overall study: The donor participated in the COV1001 trial, in its Ad26.COV2.S arm. Recipients of Ad26.COV2.S got it intramuscularly, once or twice 56 days apart.

Sequencing was performed with immunoSEQ multiplex PCR; in TCRdb, only in-frame clones are kept and a portion is missing. This sample yields around 450,000 clones, of which more than 75% are seen a single time; 3.6% belongs to the top ten. The treatment was: 15 to 20 received Ad26.COV2.S at low or high dose, single or two shots; roughly five received placebo; per-sample allocation not given. Sampling was done on day 63 after the first vaccine or placebo injection. The CDR3 contains 17 residues. V is TRBV21-1 and J is TRBJ2-4; the table calls TRBD2, which could not be checked here. TRBV21-1 is a documented pseudogene. Sequencing was performed on peripheral blood, taken in a trial of Ad26.COV2.S vaccine versus placebo. This clonotype originated in a person aged 18-60 years who received the Ad26.COV2.S COVID-19 vaccine or a placebo. CDR3 DNA sequence: TGTGCCAGCAGCCCGGTGGAGGTACAACTAGCCAAAAACATTCAGTACTTC. This sequence encodes CASSPVEVQLAKNIQYF.